These 14 T cell receptor beta chains were all obtained from the same sample, sequenced in a study of blood T cell repertoires in COVID-19. Sequenced by immunoSEQ multiplex PCR; TCRdb stores in-frame clones only, minus some. The table has 200,000 to 300,000 clones, about 87% seen once; the top ten hold about 1.6%. Sequenced input: peripheral blood. These TCRs come from a woman aged 40 to 50 who had recovered from COVID-19.

The rearrangement links TRBV2 to TRBJ1-5; 7 positions match TRBD1. Germline V lookup: CDR1 SNHLY, CDR2 FYNNEI. V was clipped by 6 bases and J by 8 bases; unmatched bases: 16. The CDR3 loop spans 16 amino acids. CDR3 protein: CASSPEGAEGFEPQHF. The CDR3 DNA reads TGTGCCAGCAGCCCAGAGGGGGCAGAAGGTTTTGAGCCCCAGCATTTT.

V gene TRBV29-1 combines with J gene TRBJ1-2, with a tentative D call TRBD1 (5 bases). V was cut by 3 bases and J by 2 bases, with 7 bases left in between. This CDR3 has 12 residues. Germline-derived CDR1 and CDR2 are SQVTM and ANQGSEA. The CDR3 nucleotides read TGCAGCGTTGAGGACACGAACTATGGCTACACCTTC. Its protein is CSVEDTNYGYTF.

This clone has a handful of counts. The rearrangement uses TRBV29-1 and TRBJ2-2; D is unclear. V was clipped by 5 bases and J by 2 bases, with 3 bases between them. The CDR3 runs 11 residues. Per germline, CDR1 SQVTM and CDR2 ANQGSEA. The CDR3 loop is CSVTNTGELFF. The CDR3 DNA reads as TGCAGCGTTACTAACACCGGGGAGCTGTTTTTT.

The gene calls are TRBV30 and TRBJ1-2, with D tentatively TRBD1 (5 bases). Germline V lookup: CDR1 GTSNPN, CDR2 SVGIG (reference sequence). Between the trimmed V and J ends, which lost 0 bases and 4 bases, there was a span of 12 bases. The CDR3 is 14 amino acids. In DNA form, the CDR3 reads TGTGCCTGGAGTGTACTTAGCAGGGTCTATGGCTACACCTTC. The encoded protein is CAWSVLSRVYGYTF.

This clone came up a few times. The rearrangement links TRBV3-1 (or the pseudogene TRBV3-2) to TRBJ2-3; 10 bases align to TRBD2. Trimming took 4 bases from V and 5 from J; bases not matched to a gene: 9. This CDR3 has 16 residues. Germline assignment: CDR1 LGHDT and CDR2 YNNKEL (reference sequence). The CDR3 nucleotides read TGTGCCAGCAGCCCAGGGAGCGGGGGGGCAATAGATACGCAGTATTTT. It yields the protein CASSPGSGGAIDTQYF.

J is TRBJ2-7 and V is TRBV6-6; the match to TRBD1 covers 9 bases. With V trimmed by 5 bases and J by 5 bases, 13 bases remained unmatched. The CDR3 runs to 16 residues. CDR1 and CDR2 from the germline V gene are MNHNY and SVGAGI (reference sequence). The CDR3 spells CASSPKDRGTHHEQYF. DNA of the CDR3: TGTGCCAGCAGTCCGAAGGACAGGGGAACACACCACGAGCAGTACTTC.

In its sample, this clone was seen once. The chain joins TRBV6-5 to TRBJ1-2, with 8 bases aligning to TRBD1. The V gene's germline CDR1 is MNHEY and CDR2 SVGAGI. The length of the CDR3 is 14 residues. The trim removed 5 bases at V and 3 bases at J, leaving 5 bases unmatched. CDR3 region: CASSLQGEYYGYTF. The CDR3 DNA sequence: TGTGCCAGCAGTCTACAGGGGGAGTACTATGGCTACACCTTC.

The chain couples TRBV5-1 to TRBJ1-4; 8 positions match TRBD1. CDR1 and CDR2 (germline): SGHRS, YFSETQ. Unmatched junction bases numbered 11, after V lost 3 bases and J lost 7 bases. The CDR3 is 16 amino acids. CDR3 in amino acids: CASSSGGVPSSEKLFF. Written as DNA, the CDR3 is TGCGCCAGCAGCTCAGGGGGCGTCCCCTCCAGTGAAAAACTGTTTTTT.

V and J are TRBV7-9 and TRBJ2-7; 8 bases fit TRBD1. This CDR3 has 16 residues. Per germline, CDR1 SEHNR and CDR2 FQNEAQ (reference sequence). V dropped 5 bases and J dropped 4; count of bases not matched to a gene: 13. The CDR3 loop reads CASSPPSGTGTYEQYF. The CDR3 bases are TGTGCCAGCAGCCCCCCTTCCGGGACAGGCACTTACGAGCAGTACTTC. Full variable domain (missing parts from reference TRBV7-9 and TRBJ2-7): DTGVSQNPRHKITKRGQNVTFRCDPISEHNRLYWYRQTLGQGPEFLTYFQNEAQLEKSRLLSDRFSAERPKGSFSTLEIQRTEQGDSAMYLCASSPPSGTGTYEQYFGPGTRLTVT.

V usage is TRBV5-1 and J usage is TRBJ1-4, with D tentatively TRBD1 (6 bases). This CDR3 has 15 residues. V was trimmed by 0 bases and J by 7 bases, leaving 13 bases between them. CDR1 and CDR2 (germline): SGHRS, YFSETQ. The CDR3 nucleotides read TGCGCCAGCAGCTTGGCCGGACAGTCGGGTGAAAAACTGTTTTTT. The encoded protein is CASSLAGQSGEKLFF. Supplemented by reference TRBV5-1 and TRBJ1-4, the full variable domain reads KAGVTQTPRYLIKTRGQQVTLSCSPISGHRSVSWYQQTPGQGLQFLFEYFSETQRNKGNFPGRFSGRQFSNSRSEMNVSTLELGDSALYLCASSLAGQSGEKLFFGSGTQLSVL.

About this clone: Other DNA variants within this sample encode the same CDR3. The chain carries TRBV6-5 and TRBJ2-7; TRBD1 is a possible D gene (5 bases). The CDR3 totals 14 residues. V gave up 2 bases and J gave up 2 bases, with 10 bases separating them. The germline CDR1 and CDR2 sequences are MNHEY and SVGAGI. The CDR3 DNA sequence: TGTGCCAGCAGTTACGGCCAGGGAACCTACGAGCAGTACTTC. The encoded protein is CASSYGQGTYEQYF.

This chain uses TRBV9 with TRBJ2-5; TRBD1 agrees at 10 bases. J lost 3 bases, V lost 4 bases, and 6 bases had no gene match. The CDR3 length is 15 residues. CDR1 is SGDLS, CDR2 YYNGEE, per germline. CDR3 coding DNA: TGTGCCAGCAGCATGGGACAGGGGAGCAAAGAGACCCAGTACTTC. Translated: CASSMGQGSKETQYF.

This chain uses TRBV5-1 with TRBJ2-7, with D maybe TRBD1 (5 bases). V was clipped by 3 bases and J by 9 bases, with 25 bases between them. CDR3 length: 16 amino acids. The germline V gene encodes CDR1 SGHRS and CDR2 YFSETQ. The CDR3 is CASSSAPGPRVGVQYF. CDR3 sequence (DNA): TGCGCCAGCAGCTCTGCTCCCGGGCCCCGGGTAGGGGTGCAGTACTTC.

This chain links TRBV12-3 or TRBV12-4 with TRBJ1-1; D gene uncertain. The CDR3 spans 12 residues. The V end was cut by 3 bases, the J end by 7 bases, with 9 bases between. CDR3 sequence: CASSFREVEAFF. The CDR3 DNA reads as TGTGCCAGCAGTTTCCGGGAGGTTGAAGCTTTCTTT.